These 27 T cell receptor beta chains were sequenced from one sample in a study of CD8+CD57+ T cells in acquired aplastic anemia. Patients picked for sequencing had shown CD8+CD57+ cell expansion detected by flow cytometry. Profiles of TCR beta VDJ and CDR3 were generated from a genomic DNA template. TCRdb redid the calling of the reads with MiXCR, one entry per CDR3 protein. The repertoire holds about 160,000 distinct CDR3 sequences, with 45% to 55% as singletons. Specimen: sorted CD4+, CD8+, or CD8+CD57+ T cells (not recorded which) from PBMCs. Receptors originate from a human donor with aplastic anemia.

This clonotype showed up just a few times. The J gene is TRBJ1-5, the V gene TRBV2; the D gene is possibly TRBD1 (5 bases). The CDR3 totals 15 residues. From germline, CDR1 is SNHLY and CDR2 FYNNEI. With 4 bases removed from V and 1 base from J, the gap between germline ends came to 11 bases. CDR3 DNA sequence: TGTGCCAGCAGTGGACAGCTTATGAGCAATCAGCCCCAGCATTTT. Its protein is CASSGQLMSNQPQHF.

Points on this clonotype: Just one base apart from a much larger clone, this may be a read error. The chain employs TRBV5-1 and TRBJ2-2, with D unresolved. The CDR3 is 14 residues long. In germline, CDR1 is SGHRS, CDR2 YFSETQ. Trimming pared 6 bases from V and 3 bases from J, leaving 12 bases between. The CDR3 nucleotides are TGCGCCAGCATAGGGCAGACGGACACCGGGGAGCTGTTTTTT. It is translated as CASIGQTDTGELFF.

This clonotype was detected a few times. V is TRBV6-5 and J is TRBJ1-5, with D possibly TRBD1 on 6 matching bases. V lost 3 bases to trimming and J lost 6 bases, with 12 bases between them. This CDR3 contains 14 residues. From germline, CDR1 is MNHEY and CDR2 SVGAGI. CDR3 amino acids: CASSYLGGSQPQHF. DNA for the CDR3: TGTGCCAGCAGTTATCTTGGGGGCAGTCAGCCCCAGCATTTT.

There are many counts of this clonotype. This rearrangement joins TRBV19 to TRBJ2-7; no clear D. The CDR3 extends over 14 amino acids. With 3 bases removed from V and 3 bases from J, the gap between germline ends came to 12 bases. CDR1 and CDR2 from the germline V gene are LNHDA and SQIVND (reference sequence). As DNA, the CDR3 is TGTGCCAGTAGTATTTCACCCGTCGACTACGAGCAGTACTTC. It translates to CASSISPVDYEQYF.

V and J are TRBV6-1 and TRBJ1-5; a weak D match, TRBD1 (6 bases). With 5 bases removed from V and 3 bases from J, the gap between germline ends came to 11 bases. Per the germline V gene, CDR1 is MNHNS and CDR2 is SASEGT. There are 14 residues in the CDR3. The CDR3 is CASSHPGDNQPQHF. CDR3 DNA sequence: TGTGCCAGCAGTCATCCAGGGGACAATCAGCCCCAGCATTTT.

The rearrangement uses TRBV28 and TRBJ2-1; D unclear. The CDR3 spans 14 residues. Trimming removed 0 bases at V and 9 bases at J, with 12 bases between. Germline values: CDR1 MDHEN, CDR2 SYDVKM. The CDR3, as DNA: TGTGCCAGCAGTTTATGGTCAGAGTCGGGTGAGCAGTTCTTC. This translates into CASSLWSESGEQFF.

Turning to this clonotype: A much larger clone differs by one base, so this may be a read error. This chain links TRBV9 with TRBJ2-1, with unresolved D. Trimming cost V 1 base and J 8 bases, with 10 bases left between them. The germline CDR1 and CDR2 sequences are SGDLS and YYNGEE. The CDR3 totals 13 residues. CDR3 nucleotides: TGTGCCAGCAGCGTATCAGGTTTTGATGAGCAGTTCTTC. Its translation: CASSVSGFDEQFF.

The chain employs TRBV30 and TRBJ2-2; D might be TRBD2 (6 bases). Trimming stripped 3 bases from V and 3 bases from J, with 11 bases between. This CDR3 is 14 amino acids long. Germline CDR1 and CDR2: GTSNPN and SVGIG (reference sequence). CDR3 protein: CAWRLWGDTGELFF. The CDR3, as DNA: TGTGCCTGGAGGCTGTGGGGGGACACCGGGGAGCTGTTTTTT.

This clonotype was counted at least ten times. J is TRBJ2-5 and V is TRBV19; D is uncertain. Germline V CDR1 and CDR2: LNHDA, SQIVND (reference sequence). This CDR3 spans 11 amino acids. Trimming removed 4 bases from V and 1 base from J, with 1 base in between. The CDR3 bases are TGTGCCAGTAGTACCCAAGAGACCCAGTACTTC. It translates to CASSTQETQYF.

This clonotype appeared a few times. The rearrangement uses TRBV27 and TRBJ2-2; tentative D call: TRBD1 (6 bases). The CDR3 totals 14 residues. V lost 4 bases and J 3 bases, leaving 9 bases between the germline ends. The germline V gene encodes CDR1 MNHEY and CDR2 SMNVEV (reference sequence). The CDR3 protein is CASSWGQDTGELFF. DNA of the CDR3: TGTGCCAGCAGTTGGGGACAAGACACCGGGGAGCTGTTTTTT.

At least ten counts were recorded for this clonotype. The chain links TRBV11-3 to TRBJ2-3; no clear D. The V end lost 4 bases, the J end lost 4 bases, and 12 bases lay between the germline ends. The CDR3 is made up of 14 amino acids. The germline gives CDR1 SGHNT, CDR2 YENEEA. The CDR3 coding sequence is TGTGCCAGCAGCTCGGGTAGTACCCCAGATACGCAGTATTTT. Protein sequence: CASSSGSTPDTQYF.

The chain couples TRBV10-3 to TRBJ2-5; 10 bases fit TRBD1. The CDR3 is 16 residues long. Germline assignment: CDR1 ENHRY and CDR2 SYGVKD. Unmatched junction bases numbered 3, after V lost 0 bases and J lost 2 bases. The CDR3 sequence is CAISESTGGGQETQYF. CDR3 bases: TGTGCCATCAGTGAGTCGACAGGGGGCGGTCAAGAGACCCAGTACTTC.

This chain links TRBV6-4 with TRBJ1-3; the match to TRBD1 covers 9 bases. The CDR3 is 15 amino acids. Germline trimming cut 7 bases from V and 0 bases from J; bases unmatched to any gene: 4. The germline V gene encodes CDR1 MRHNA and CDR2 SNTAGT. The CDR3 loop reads CASTPDRGSGNTIYF. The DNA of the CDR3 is TGTGCCAGCACCCCGGACAGGGGCTCTGGAAACACCATATATTTT.

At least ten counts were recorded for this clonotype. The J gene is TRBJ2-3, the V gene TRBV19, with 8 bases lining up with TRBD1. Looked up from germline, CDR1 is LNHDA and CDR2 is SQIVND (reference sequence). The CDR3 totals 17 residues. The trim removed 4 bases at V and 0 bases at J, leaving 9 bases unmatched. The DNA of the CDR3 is TGTGCCAGTAGTACCGGGACAGGAACCCCAAGCACAGATACGCAGTATTTT. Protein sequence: CASSTGTGTPSTDTQYF. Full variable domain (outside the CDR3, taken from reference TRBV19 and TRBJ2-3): DGGITQSPKYLFRKEGQNVTLSCEQNLNHDAMYWYRQDPGQGLRLIYYSQIVNDFQKGDIAEGYSVSREKKESFPLTVTSAQKNPTAFYLCASSTGTGTPSTDTQYFGPGTRLTVL.

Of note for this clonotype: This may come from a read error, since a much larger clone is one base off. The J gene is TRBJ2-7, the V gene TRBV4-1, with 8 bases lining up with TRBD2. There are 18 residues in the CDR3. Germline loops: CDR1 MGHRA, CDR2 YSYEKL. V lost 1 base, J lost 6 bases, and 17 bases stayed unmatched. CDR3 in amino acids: CASSQGSASGYPNCEQYF. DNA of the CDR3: TGCGCCAGCAGCCAAGGGTCGGCTAGCGGGTACCCTAACTGCGAGCAGTACTTC.

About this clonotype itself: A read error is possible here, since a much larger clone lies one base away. Here the CDR3 reads CASSASFGNTNTEAFF. CDR3 bases: TGCGCCAGCAGCGCTTCGTTCGGCAATACGAACACTGAAGCTTTCTTT. The chain recombines TRBV5-1 with TRBJ1-1; D gene uncertain. Germline CDR1 is SGHRS and CDR2 is YFSETQ. Trimming pared 4 bases from V and 1 base from J, leaving 17 bases between. This CDR3 has 16 amino acids.

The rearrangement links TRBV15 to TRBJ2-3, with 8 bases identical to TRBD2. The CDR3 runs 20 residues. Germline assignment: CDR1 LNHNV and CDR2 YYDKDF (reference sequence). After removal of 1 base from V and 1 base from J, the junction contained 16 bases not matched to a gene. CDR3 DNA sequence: TGTGCCACCAGCAGAGGAGACGCTAGCGGGTACCGAGGGGGCACAGATACGCAGTATTTT. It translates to CATSRGDASGYRGGTDTQYF.

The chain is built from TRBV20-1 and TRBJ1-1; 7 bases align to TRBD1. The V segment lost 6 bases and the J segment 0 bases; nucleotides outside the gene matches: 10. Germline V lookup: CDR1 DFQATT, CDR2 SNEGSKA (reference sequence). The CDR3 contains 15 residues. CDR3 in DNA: TGCAGTGCCCTCCCCCTCACAGGGGTGAACACTGAAGCTTTCTTT. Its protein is CSALPLTGVNTEAFF.

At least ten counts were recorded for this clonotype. The CDR3 DNA is TGCGCCAGCAGGGGGCAGCTAGCTAATGAAAAACTGTTTTTT. It codes for CASRGQLANEKLFF. The chain combines TRBV5-1 with TRBJ1-4, with D possibly matching TRBD1 (5 bases). The CDR3 consists of 14 residues. In germline, CDR1 is SGHRS, CDR2 YFSETQ. The V gene lost 5 bases and the J gene lost 3 bases, with 11 bases spanning the gap. Using reference TRBV5-1 and TRBJ1-4 for the parts outside the CDR3, the full variable domain is KAGVTQTPRYLIKTRGQQVTLSCSPISGHRSVSWYQQTPGQGLQFLFEYFSETQRNKGNFPGRFSGRQFSNSRSEMNVSTLELGDSALYLCASRGQLANEKLFFGSGTQLSVL.

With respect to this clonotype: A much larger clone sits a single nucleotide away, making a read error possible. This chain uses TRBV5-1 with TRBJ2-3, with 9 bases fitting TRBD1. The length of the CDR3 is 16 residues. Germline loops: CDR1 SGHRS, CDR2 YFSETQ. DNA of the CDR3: TGCGCCACCAGCTCAAACCGGGACAGGGCCACAGATACGCAGTATTTT. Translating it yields CATSSNRDRATDTQYF.

Here the CDR3 reads CASSQGQNSPLHF. The CDR3 DNA reads as TGTGCCAGCAGCCAAGGACAGAATTCACCCCTCCACTTT. The rearrangement joins TRBV3-1 to TRBJ1-6, with D possibly matching TRBD1 (5 bases). Trimming removed 1 base at V and 7 bases at J, with 5 bases between. Germline values: CDR1 LGHDT, CDR2 YNNKEL (reference sequence). This CDR3 region has 13 residues.

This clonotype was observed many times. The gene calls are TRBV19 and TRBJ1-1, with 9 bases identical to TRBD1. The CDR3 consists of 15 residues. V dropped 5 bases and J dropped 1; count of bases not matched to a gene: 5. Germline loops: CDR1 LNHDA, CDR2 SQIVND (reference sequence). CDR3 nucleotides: TGTGCCAGTAGTCGGACAGGGGCGCGGAACACTGAAGCTTTCTTT. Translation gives CASSRTGARNTEAFF.

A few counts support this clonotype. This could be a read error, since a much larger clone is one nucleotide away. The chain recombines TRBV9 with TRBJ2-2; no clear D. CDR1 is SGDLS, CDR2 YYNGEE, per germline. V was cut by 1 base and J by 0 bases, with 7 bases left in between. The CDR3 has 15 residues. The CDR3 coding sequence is TGTGCCAGCAGCGTACGTGCGTCGAACACCGGGGAGCTGTTTTTT. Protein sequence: CASSVRASNTGELFF. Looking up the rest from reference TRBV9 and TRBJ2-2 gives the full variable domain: DSGVTQTPKHLITATGQRVTLRCSPRSGDLSVYWYQQSLDQGLQFLIQYYNGEERAKGNILERFSAQQFPDLHSELNLSSLELGDSALYFCASSVRASNTGELFFGEGSRLTVL.

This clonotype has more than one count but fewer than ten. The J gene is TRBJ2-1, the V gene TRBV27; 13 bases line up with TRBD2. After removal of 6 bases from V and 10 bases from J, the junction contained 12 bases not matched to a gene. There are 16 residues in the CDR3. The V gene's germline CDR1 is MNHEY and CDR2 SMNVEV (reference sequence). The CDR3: CASSRNGLAGAYEQFF. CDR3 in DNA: TGTGCCAGCAGCCGAAACGGACTAGCGGGAGCATACGAGCAGTTCTTC.

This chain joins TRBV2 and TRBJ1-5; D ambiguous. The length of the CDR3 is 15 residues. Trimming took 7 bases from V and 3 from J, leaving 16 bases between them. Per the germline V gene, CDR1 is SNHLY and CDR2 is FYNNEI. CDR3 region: CASTPDGGYNQPQHF. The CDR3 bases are TGTGCCAGCACCCCGGACGGTGGGTACAATCAGCCCCAGCATTTT.

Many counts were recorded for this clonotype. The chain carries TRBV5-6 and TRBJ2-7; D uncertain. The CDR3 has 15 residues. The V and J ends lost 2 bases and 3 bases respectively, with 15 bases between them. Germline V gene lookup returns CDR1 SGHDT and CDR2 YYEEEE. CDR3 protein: CASSLFTNEFYEQYF. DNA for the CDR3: TGTGCCAGCAGCTTATTCACCAATGAGTTCTACGAGCAGTACTTC.

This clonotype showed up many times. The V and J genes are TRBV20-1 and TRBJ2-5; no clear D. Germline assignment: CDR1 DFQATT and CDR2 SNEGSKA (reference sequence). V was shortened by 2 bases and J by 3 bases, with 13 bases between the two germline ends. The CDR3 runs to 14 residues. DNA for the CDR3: TGCAGTGCTAGACTCCGCGCACCCAAAGAGACCCAGTACTTC. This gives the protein CSARLRAPKETQYF.